This TCR beta chain was recorded in a study of post-analysis software for immune sequencing data. J gave up 3 bases and V 0 bases, and 5 bases lay outside the gene matches. CDR3 length: 16 residues. cDNA libraries of TCR beta carried unique molecular identifiers. TCRdb re-analysed the PCR reads in MiXCR, keeping a single row per CDR3 protein. Found here are about 380,000 distinct CDR3 sequences, roughly 38% of them singletons; the top ten hold roughly 12%. Findings and limits, study-wide: Samples prepared in the same batch strongly co-clustered by F measure. Among five TRBV segments more frequent in patients than controls were TRBV5-6, TRBV5-1 and TRBV20-1.

A word on this clonotype: The antigen remains undetermined.

V gene TRBV5-7 combines with J gene TRBJ1-5, with TRBD1 matching over 8 bases. TRBV5-7 is reported as an ORF; its role is uncertain. Sequencing was performed on blood. The TCR originated in a girl between 5 and 17 years old with multiple sclerosis. The CDR3 is CASSLDLTGVNQPQHF. CDR3 DNA sequence: TGTGCCAGCAGCTTGGATTTGACAGGGGTCAATCAGCCCCAGCATTTT.